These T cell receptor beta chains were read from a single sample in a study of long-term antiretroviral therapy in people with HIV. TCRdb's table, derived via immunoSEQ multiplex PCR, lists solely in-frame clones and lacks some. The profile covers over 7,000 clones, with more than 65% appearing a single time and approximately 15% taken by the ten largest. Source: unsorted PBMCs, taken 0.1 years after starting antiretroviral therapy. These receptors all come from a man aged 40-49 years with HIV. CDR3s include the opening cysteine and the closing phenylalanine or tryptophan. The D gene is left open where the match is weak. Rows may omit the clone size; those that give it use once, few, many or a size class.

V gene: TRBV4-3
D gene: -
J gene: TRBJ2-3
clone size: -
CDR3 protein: CASSPTRTGHTDTQYF
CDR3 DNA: TGCGCCAGCAGCCCAACGCGCACCGGACACACAGATACGCAGTATTTT

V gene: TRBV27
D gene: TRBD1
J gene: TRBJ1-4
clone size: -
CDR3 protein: CASSLGQGATNEKLFF
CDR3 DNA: TGTGCCAGCAGTCTTGGACAGGGGGCAACTAATGAAAAACTGTTTTTT

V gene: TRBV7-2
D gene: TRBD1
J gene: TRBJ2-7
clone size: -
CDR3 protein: CASSLDGQGGNQYF
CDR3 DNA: TGTGCCAGCAGCCTAGACGGACAGGGCGGGAATCAGTATTTC

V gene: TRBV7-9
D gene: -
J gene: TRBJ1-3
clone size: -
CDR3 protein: CASSRPGEAGNTIYF
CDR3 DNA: TGTGCCAGCAGCCGTCCCGGGGAGGCTGGAAACACCATATATTTT

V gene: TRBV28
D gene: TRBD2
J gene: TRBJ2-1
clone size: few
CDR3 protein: CASSLTVSGGSYNEQFF
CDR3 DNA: TGTGCCAGCAGTTTAACCGTTAGCGGGGGAAGCTACAATGAGCAGTTCTTC

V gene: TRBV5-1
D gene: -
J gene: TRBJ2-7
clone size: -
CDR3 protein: CASSLGTYEQYF
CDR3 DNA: TGCGCCAGCAGCTTGGGAACCTACGAGCAGTACTTC

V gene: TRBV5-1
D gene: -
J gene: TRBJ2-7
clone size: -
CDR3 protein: CASRGLRAPSYEQYF
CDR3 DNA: TGCGCCAGCAGGGGATTACGGGCCCCCTCCTACGAGCAGTACTTC

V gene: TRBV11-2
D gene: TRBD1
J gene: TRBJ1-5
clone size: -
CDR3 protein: CASSSGTGYNQPQHF
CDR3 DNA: TGTGCCAGCAGCTCCGGGACAGGGTACAATCAGCCCCAGCATTTT

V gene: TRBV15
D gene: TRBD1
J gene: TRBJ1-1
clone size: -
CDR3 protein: CATSEQGGTEAFF
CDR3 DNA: TGTGCCACCAGCGAACAGGGGGGGACTGAAGCTTTCTTT

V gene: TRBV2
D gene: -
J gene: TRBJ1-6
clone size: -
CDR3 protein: CASSDEGGLNSPLHF
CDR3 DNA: TGTGCCAGCAGTGACGAGGGGGGTCTGAATTCACCCCTCCACTTT

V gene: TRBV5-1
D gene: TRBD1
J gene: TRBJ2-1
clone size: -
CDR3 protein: CASSFGTGSNEQFF
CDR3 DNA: TGCGCCAGCAGCTTCGGGACAGGTTCCAATGAGCAGTTCTTC

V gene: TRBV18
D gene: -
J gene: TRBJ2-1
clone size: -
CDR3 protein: CASSPYRWRTNEQFF
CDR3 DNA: TGTGCCAGCTCACCCTACCGCTGGCGTACCAATGAGCAGTTCTTC

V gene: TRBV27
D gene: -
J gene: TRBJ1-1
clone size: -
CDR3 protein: CATRDGDLNTEAFF
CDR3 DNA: TGTGCCACACGGGACGGGGATCTAAACACTGAAGCTTTCTTT

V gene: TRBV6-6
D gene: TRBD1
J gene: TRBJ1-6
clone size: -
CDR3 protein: CASSPGQENSPLHF
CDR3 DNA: TGTGCCAGCAGTCCCGGACAGGAAAATTCACCCCTCCACTTT

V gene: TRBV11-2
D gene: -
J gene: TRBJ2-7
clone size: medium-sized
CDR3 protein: CASILLGSHKTYEQYF
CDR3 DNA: TGTGCCAGCATTCTTCTCGGCAGCCACAAGACCTACGAGCAGTACTTC

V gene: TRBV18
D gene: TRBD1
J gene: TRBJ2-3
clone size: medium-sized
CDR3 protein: CASSDRPDTQYF
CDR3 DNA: TGTGCCAGCTCGGACAGGCCAGATACGCAGTATTTT

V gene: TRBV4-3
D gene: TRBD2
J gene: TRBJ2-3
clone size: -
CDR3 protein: CASSQDRGYGAGGAF
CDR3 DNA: TGCGCCAGCAGCCAAGATCGAGGTTATGGGGCGGGGGGGGCTTTT

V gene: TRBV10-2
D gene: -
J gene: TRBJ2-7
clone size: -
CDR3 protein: CASTDYRATYEQYF
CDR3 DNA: TGCGCCAGCACCGACTACAGGGCGACCTACGAGCAGTACTTC